This entry features one TCR beta chain sequence. It has no known antigen specificity. Base quality data are lacking; no much larger clone is found one base away. Using the deep immunoSEQ assay, TCR CDR3 regions were amplified from genomic DNA by multiplex PCR. Genomic DNA extracted from each cell subset was distributed evenly over all wells of several immunoSEQ 96-well plates, and each plate served as one replicate. Each replicate PCR for sorted subsets received about 180 ng genomic DNA, equal to roughly 29,000 T cell genomes. Purified libraries were measured with a Qubit 3.0 fluorometer, size-checked on a Bioanalyzer 2100, and measured again with the KAPA Library Quantification kit. Every immunoSEQ 96-well plate was sequenced on a separate single-read 150-cycle Illumina NextSeq 550 flow cell. The source study handled its data this way. The immunoSEQ output contained only junctional sequences without quality scores, so filtering could not match that applied to full-length reads. Sequences were annotated with PyIR, a Python wrapper for IgBLAST v1.9, and V/J genes and CDR3 were assigned using IMGT germline references. Reads with weak V/J assignments (E-value above 1e-6), missing CDR3, stop codons, out-of-frame junctions, or ambiguous translated residues were removed. V3J clonotypes were defined as sequences sharing the same inferred V gene, J gene, and CDR3 amino acid sequence. Percentage overlap between repertoires was computed as shared unique clonotypes divided by the size of the smaller repertoire. Repertoire richness was assessed with RTK rarefaction, the Chao1 estimator, and Recon v2.1 estimates of unobserved clonotypes. OLGA was used to compute generation probabilities for all TCRbeta clonotypes that the gDNA method yielded from a few donors. This immuneACCESS table, as held by TCRdb, lists in-frame sequences with V and J called but not all clones. Of the missing ones, under half trace to an unresolved V gene in checked studies; the others have no known cause. V and J calls and clone size are as listed in that table; D and trimming were resolved from the DNA. This sample is represented by approximately 1,500,000 clones; 95% to 99% of them were singletons. Around 0.47% of the sample goes to the ten largest clones.

Trimming takes 5 bases off V and 4 bases off J; junction bases not matched to a gene: 9. From its cysteine to its phenylalanine, the CDR3 spans 18 amino acids. The entry retains the CDR3 DNA only, 54 bases that are in frame from base 1. Reading the germline V gene (reference sequence) gives CDR1 MNHEY and CDR2 SMNVEV. This sample is part of a study of shared clonotypes between healthy human individuals (dated by TCRdb to 2020 to 2022). Broadly, across the study: Three men and a couple of women, aged 18 to 49 years, made up the cohort. Per donor, three plates each were used for CD4 naive and CD4 memory, two for CD8 naive, and one for CD8 memory. Blood TCR repertoires of several healthy adults were deeply sequenced to estimate repertoire size and the extent of clonotype sharing between individuals. Libraries were prepared and TCR repertoires were sequenced by different laboratories using diverse techniques, in order to increase sequencing depth and limit assay-specific biases. Leukapheresis yielded between about 0.9 and 9 billion PBMCs per donor.

The donors were healthy, HIV-negative adults with no recently reported acute infections or vaccinations. Every donor was a Caucasian adult residing in Nashville, Tennessee, USA. Magnetic negative selection was used to enrich CD4+ T cells, after which naive cells were positively selected on CD45RA and the negative fraction became the memory subset. After blood collection by leukapheresis, PBMCs were isolated using Ficoll-Histopaque density gradient centrifugation and then cryopreserved in the vapor phase of liquid nitrogen. Analytical flow cytometry was used to check the purity and quantity of every magnetically sorted T cell population. Each sorted fraction had its genomic DNA isolated and then quantified by UV absorbance on a Nanodrop 2000c. Beyond this particular receptor, the publication reports: When a few donors were compared, the shared fraction of clonotypes was about 5.4% for naive CD4, approximately 3.3% for naive CD8, 2% to 2.5% for memory CD4, and 0.4% for memory CD8. Sampling was restricted to blood, and TCR repertoires in tissue are likely to differ from TCR repertoires in blood. Rarefaction of sorted-subset datasets indicated incomplete sequencing despite the large sequencing depth. Because the study included only a small number of donors, the genetic and exposure-history diversity represented was limited. Clonotypes shared by all four sorted-subset donors showed higher generation probabilities than non-shared clonotypes. Naive subsets generally had larger estimated clonotype richness than memory subsets did. Pairwise subsampling indicated that sequencing depth was expected to affect the degree of clonotype sharing among donors.

This TCR came from a man aged 25-45 years in good health. The sequencing sample was made of naive CD4+ T cells sorted from blood. The sample's cell subset or site label, decoded: CD45RA+ positively selected. This chain joins TRBV27 to TRBJ2-6, and 12 bases in between align with TRBD1. The CDR3 protein is CASSQRDRGRSGANVLTF. Here is the DNA: TGTGCCAGCAGTCAACGGGACAGGGGGCGATCCGGGGCCAACGTCCTGACTTTC.